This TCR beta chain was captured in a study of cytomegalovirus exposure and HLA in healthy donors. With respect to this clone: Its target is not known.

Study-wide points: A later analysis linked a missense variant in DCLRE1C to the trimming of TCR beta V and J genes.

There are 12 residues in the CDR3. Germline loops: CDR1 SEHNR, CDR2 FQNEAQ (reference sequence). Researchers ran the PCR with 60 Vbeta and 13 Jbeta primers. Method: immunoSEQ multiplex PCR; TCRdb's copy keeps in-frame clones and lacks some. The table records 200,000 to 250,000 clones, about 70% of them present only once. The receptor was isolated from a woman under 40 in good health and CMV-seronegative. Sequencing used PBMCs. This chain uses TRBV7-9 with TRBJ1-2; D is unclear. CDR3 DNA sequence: TGTTCCGGGGAATATACAGCCTATGGCTACACCTTC. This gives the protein CSGEYTAYGYTF.